These 14 T cell receptor beta chains were all obtained from the same sample, sequenced in a study of shared clonotypes between healthy human individuals. The method was immunoSEQ multiplex PCR; TCRdb's version includes in-frame clones alone and lacks a portion of them. The repertoire holds some 2.4 million clones, with 93% as singletons. Source material: naive CD4+ T cells from PBMCs. Subset in this sample: CD45RA+ positively selected. The receptor source for this set is a young man in good health. Some clones in this sample may be carry-over from other donors' samples.

This chain uses TRBV30 with TRBJ1-1; D call uncertain. The length of the CDR3 is 12 residues. CDR1 and CDR2 (germline): GTSNPN, SVGIG (reference sequence). The germline V and J ends were trimmed by 3 bases and 6 bases, with 11 bases remaining between them. CDR3 loop: CAWRWEWAEAFF. Here the CDR3 DNA reads TGTGCCTGGAGGTGGGAATGGGCTGAAGCTTTCTTT.

The chain is built from TRBV5-6 and TRBJ2-3; 10 bases map to TRBD1. The CDR3 sequence is 15 residues long. Trimming took 4 bases from V and 3 from J; bases not matched to a gene: 5. In germline, CDR1 is SGHDT, CDR2 YYEEEE. CDR3 sequence reads: CASSQGTGATDTQYF. The CDR3 DNA sequence: TGTGCCAGCAGCCAAGGGACAGGGGCTACAGATACGCAGTATTTT.

The CDR3 nucleotides are TGTGCCAGCAGCCAAATCGGTGGCACAGATACGCAGTATTTT. Residues: CASSQIGGTDTQYF. The rearrangement links TRBV4-2 to TRBJ2-3; no firm D call. Per the germline V gene, CDR1 is LGHNA and CDR2 is YNFKEQ. V was trimmed by 2 bases and J by 1 base, leaving 7 bases between them. CDR3 length: 14 amino acids.

The chain combines TRBV19 with TRBJ2-7, with D perhaps TRBD1 or TRBD2 (5 bases each). V was clipped by 6 bases and J by 4 bases, with 19 bases between them. Germline V gene lookup returns CDR1 LNHDA and CDR2 SQIVND (reference sequence). This CDR3 has 15 amino acids. This CDR3 reads CASSPVGDLRYEQYF. In DNA, the CDR3 is TGTGCCAGTAGCCCGGTGGGGGATCTCAGGTACGAGCAGTACTTC. The full variable domain, in which reference TRBV19 and TRBJ2-7 provide the parts outside the CDR3, is DGGITQSPKYLFRKEGQNVTLSCEQNLNHDAMYWYRQDPGQGLRLIYYSQIVNDFQKGDIAEGYSVSREKKESFPLTVTSAQKNPTAFYLCASSPVGDLRYEQYFGPGTRLTVT.

The rearrangement links TRBV28 to TRBJ2-1, with a weak D call TRBD1 (6 bases). The CDR3 has 11 residues. Trimming shortened V by 2 bases and J by 15 bases, and 11 bases separated the two germline ends. Germline V gives CDR1 MDHEN, CDR2 SYDVKM. In nucleotides, the CDR3 is TGTGCCAGCAGTTTAGGCAGGGGAAGGTTCTTC. Its protein product is CASSLGRGRFF.

The genes are TRBV28 and TRBJ1-4; 9 bases are shared with TRBD1. CDR3 length: 16 residues. Germline V gene lookup returns CDR1 MDHEN and CDR2 SYDVKM. V lost 6 bases and J lost 7; bases outside the gene matches: 12. The CDR3 DNA reads TGTGCCAGCAGCCCAAGTCCGGGACAGGGAGGTGAAAAACTGTTTTTT. Translation: CASSPSPGQGGEKLFF.

V is TRBV7-3 and J is TRBJ1-5, with TRBD1 identical over 7 bases. CDR1 SGHTA and CDR2 FQGTGA come from the germline V gene. This CDR3 is built from 14 residues. V lost 4 bases to trimming and J lost 7 bases; unmatched junction nucleotides: 7. The CDR3 DNA reads TGTGCCAGCAGCTCGTCGCACAGGGGACAGCCCCAGCATTTT. Protein sequence: CASSSSHRGQPQHF.

The J gene is TRBJ1-4, the V gene TRBV6-5, with 7 bases fitting TRBD1. Losses at the gene ends were 6 bases for V and 12 bases for J; bases not matched to a gene: 13. This CDR3 comprises 14 residues. The germline V gene encodes CDR1 MNHEY and CDR2 SVGAGI. Written as DNA, the CDR3 is TGTGCCAGCAGCCAAATCCCGGACAGGCCACAACTGTTTTTT. It specifies CASSQIPDRPQLFF.

The V gene is TRBV7-7, the J gene TRBJ2-5, with D uncertain. V gave up 5 bases and J gave up 5 bases, with 15 bases separating them. This CDR3 is 14 amino acids long. Germline loops: CDR1 SSHAT, CDR2 FNYEAQ (reference sequence). The CDR3 here is CASSPQGPRETQYF. For the CDR3, the DNA is TGTGCCAGCAGCCCCCAAGGTCCCCGCGAGACCCAGTACTTC. Supplemented by reference TRBV7-7 and TRBJ2-5, the full variable domain reads GAGVSQSPRYKVTKRGQDVTLRCDPISSHATLYWYQQALGQGPEFLTYFNYEAQPDKSGLPSDRFSAERPEGSISTLTIQRTEQRDSAMYRCASSPQGPRETQYFGPGTRLLVL.

The genes are TRBV28 and TRBJ2-2; no firm D call. V lost 7 bases and J 5 bases, leaving 14 bases between the germline ends. Germline V gene lookup returns CDR1 MDHEN and CDR2 SYDVKM. This CDR3 region has 14 residues. CDR3 nucleotide sequence: TGTGCCAGCACTTCAACGGAAAGAACCGGGGAGCTGTTTTTT. Protein product: CASTSTERTGELFF. The full variable domain, rest sourced from reference TRBV28 and TRBJ2-2, is DVKVTQSSRYLVKRTGEKVFLECVQDMDHENMFWYRQDPGLGLRLIYFSYDVKMKEKGDIPEGYSVSREKKERFSLILESASTNQTSMYLCASTSTERTGELFFGEGSRLTVL.

This clone was recorded a few times. The gene calls are TRBV7-3 and TRBJ1-1; 7 bases match TRBD1. The V gene end was trimmed by 5 bases and the J gene end by 1 base; junction bases not matched to a gene: 4. CDR3 length: 14 amino acids. The V gene's germline CDR1 is SGHTA and CDR2 FQGTGA. The CDR3 coding sequence is TGTGCCAGCAGCGCCCAGGGGGGGAACACTGAAGCTTTCTTT. The encoded protein is CASSAQGGNTEAFF.

The chain joins TRBV5-1 to TRBJ1-3, with unresolved D. CDR1 is SGHRS and CDR2 is YFSETQ in the germline V gene. Trimming took off 0 bases at V and 3 bases at J, with 16 bases between the two ends. This CDR3 has 17 amino acids. CDR3 sequence (DNA): TGCGCCAGCAGCTTGGAAGGTGGCACCGTAAGTGGAAACACCATATATTTT. Amino acids: CASSLEGGTVSGNTIYF. The variable domain in full, with the rest retrieved from reference TRBV5-1 and TRBJ1-3, is KAGVTQTPRYLIKTRGQQVTLSCSPISGHRSVSWYQQTPGQGLQFLFEYFSETQRNKGNFPGRFSGRQFSNSRSEMNVSTLELGDSALYLCASSLEGGTVSGNTIYFGEGSWLTVV.

To note about this clone: This sample also contains other DNA sequences that code for the same CDR3. The V and J genes are TRBV11-2 and TRBJ2-5; the D call may be TRBD1 or TRBD2 (5 bases each). The CDR3 is 13 residues long. Trimming shortened V by 4 bases and J by 2 bases, and 8 bases separated the two germline ends. Germline CDR1 and CDR2: SGHAT and FQNNGV. This CDR3 is CASSSGPQETQYF. The CDR3 DNA follows: TGTGCCAGCAGCTCGGGACCGCAAGAGACCCAGTACTTC. The whole variable domain, remainder taken from reference TRBV11-2 and TRBJ2-5, is EAGVAQSPRYKIIEKRQSVAFWCNPISGHATLYWYQQILGQGPKLLIQFQNNGVVDDSQLPKDRFSAERLKGVDSTLKIQPAKLEDSAVYLCASSSGPQETQYFGPGTRLLVL.

The chain joins TRBV18 to TRBJ1-5; TRBD1 might be the D (6 bases). Per the germline V gene, CDR1 is KGHSH and CDR2 is LQKENI. This CDR3 has 15 amino acids. With 6 bases removed from V and 2 bases from J, the gap between germline ends came to 14 bases. The CDR3 DNA reads as TGTGCCAGCTCTTTTAGTAGGACAGGCAATCAGCCCCAGCATTTT. Protein sequence: CASSFSRTGNQPQHF.